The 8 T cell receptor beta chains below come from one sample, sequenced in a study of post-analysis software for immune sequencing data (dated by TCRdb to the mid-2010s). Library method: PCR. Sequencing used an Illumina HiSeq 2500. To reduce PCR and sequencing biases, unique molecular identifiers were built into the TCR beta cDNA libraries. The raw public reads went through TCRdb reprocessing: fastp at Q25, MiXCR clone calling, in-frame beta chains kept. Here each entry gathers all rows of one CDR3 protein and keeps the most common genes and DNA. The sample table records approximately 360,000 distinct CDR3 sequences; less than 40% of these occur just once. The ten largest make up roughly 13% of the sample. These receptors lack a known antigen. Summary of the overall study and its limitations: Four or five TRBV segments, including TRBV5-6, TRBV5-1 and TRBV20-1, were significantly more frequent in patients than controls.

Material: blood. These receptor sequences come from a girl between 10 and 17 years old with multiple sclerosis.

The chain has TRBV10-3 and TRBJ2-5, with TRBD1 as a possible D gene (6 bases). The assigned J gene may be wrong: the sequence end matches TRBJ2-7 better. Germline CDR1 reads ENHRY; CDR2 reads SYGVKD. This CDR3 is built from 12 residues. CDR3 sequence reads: CAIRADSYEQYF. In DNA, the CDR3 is TGTGCCATAAGGGCGGACAGCTACGAGCAGTACTTC.

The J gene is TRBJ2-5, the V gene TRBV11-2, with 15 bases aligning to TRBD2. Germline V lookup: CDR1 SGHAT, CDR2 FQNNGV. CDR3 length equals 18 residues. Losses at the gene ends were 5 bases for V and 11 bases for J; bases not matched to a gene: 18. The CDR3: CASSIGLAGGLRSQGQYF. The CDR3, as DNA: TGTGCCAGCAGCATCGGACTAGCGGGGGGGCTCCGGTCGCAAGGGCAGTACTTC.

DNA of the CDR3: TGCAGTGCTCCCCACTTACACGAGCCCCAGCATTTT. This translates into CSAPHLHEPQHF. This chain uses TRBV20-1 with TRBJ1-5; D is ambiguous. The CDR3 sequence is 12 residues long. Per germline, CDR1 DFQATT and CDR2 SNEGSKA (reference sequence). V was cut by 5 bases and J by 8 bases, with 13 bases left in between.

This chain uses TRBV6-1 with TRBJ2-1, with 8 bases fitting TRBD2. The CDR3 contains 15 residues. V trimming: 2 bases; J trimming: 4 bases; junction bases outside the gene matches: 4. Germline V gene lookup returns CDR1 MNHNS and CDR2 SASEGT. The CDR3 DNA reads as TGTGCCAGCAGTGAAAGGCGGGGGGCGTACAATGAGCAGTTCTTC. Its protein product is CASSERRGAYNEQFF.

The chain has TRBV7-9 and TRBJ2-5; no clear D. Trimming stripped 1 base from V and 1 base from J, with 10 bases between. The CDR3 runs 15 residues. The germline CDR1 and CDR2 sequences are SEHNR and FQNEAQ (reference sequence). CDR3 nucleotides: TGTGCCAGCAGCTTAGAATTGGGAACCCAAGAGACCCAGTACTTC. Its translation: CASSLELGTQETQYF. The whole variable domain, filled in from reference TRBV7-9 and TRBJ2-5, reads DTGVSQNPRHKITKRGQNVTFRCDPISEHNRLYWYRQTLGQGPEFLTYFQNEAQLEKSRLLSDRFSAERPKGSFSTLEIQRTEQGDSAMYLCASSLELGTQETQYFGPGTRLLVL.

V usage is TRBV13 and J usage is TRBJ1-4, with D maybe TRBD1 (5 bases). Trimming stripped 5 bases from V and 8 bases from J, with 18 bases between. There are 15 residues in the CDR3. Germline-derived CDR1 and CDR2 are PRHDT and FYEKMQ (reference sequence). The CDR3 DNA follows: TGTGCCAGCAGCCCCCGGGGCCTTCCTATCGAAAAACTGTTTTTT. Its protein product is CASSPRGLPIEKLFF.

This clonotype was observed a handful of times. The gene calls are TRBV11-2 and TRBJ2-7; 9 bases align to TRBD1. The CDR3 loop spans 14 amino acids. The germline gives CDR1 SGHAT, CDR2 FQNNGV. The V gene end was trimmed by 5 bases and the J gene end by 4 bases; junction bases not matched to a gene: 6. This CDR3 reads CASSRDRDIYEQYF. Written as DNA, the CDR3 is TGTGCCAGCAGCCGGGACAGGGACATATACGAGCAGTACTTC.

The CDR3 here is CASSMTPGQGDGYTF. CDR3 nucleotides: TGTGCCAGCAGCATGACACCGGGACAGGGGGATGGCTACACCTTC. V usage is TRBV9 and J usage is TRBJ1-2; 11 positions match TRBD1. CDR1 SGDLS and CDR2 YYNGEE come from the germline V gene. V trimming: 4 bases; J trimming: 6 bases; junction bases outside the gene matches: 8. CDR3 length equals 15 residues.